This TCR beta chain was documented in a study of OX40 agonist ivuxolimab in advanced cancers. The table came from immunoSEQ multiplex PCR; TCRdb's copy has only in-frame clones and leaves some out. Among 55,000 to 70,000 clones listed, approximately 85% were seen once. Germline CDR1 reads SGHAT; CDR2 reads FQNNGV. Trimming pared 5 bases from V and 3 bases from J, leaving 17 bases between. This CDR3 is built from 15 residues. The source was CD4+ or CD8+ T cells sorted from blood, collected in a trial of the OX40 agonist ivuxolimab. This TCR derives from an adult with an advanced solid tumor such as melanoma, head and neck, liver or kidney cancer. The genes are TRBV11-2 and TRBJ2-7; the D gene is possibly TRBD2 (6 bases). The CDR3 sequence: CASSLRLGLIYEQYF. CDR3 coding DNA: TGTGCCAGCAGCCTAAGACTAGGATTAATCTACGAGCAGTACTTC.